Detailed here is one TCR beta chain. The sample originates from a study of cytomegalovirus exposure and HLA in healthy donors. The assay was immunoSEQ multiplex PCR, and TCRdb's table has in-frame clones only and misses some. The data contain 70,000 to 75,000 clones, 94% of them singletons. The validation cohort, a group of 90 to 150 subjects, included the donors and was separate from the approximately 650-subject first cohort. The source of this sequence is a man younger than 35 in good health and CMV-seropositive. The specimen sequenced was PBMCs.

CDR3 loop: CASSPYAWDRGLGELFF. In nucleotides, the CDR3 is TGTGCCAGCAGCCCATATGCCTGGGACAGGGGGTTAGGGGAGCTGTTTTTT. V usage is TRBV7-8 and J usage is TRBJ2-2, with 11 bases aligning to TRBD1. V lost 5 bases to trimming and J lost 8 bases; unmatched junction nucleotides: 13. Germline CDR1 and CDR2: SGHVS and FQNEAQ. There are 17 residues in the CDR3.